A selection of T cell receptor beta chains follows, all from one sample in a study of blood T cell repertoires in COVID-19. Sequenced by immunoSEQ multiplex PCR; TCRdb stores in-frame clones only, minus some. The sample has roughly 180,000 clones, under 90% seen once. The sequencing input was peripheral blood. All receptors come from a woman older than 75 with active or convalescent COVID-19. Each CDR3 is given with its conserved first and last residue. Fields, in order: CDR3 DNA, CDR3 protein, V gene, clone size, D gene, J gene. A D gene is named only where the DNA matches it firmly. Clone size is stated in some rows and not others, as once, few, many or a class when expanded.

DNA: TGTGCCAGCAGTTTCGCCCGGGGGTCTATTAACTATGGCTACACCTTC
CDR3: CASSFARGSINYGYTF
V: TRBV28
size: few
D: NA
J: TRBJ1-2

DNA: TGTGCCAGCAGTGAACAGGGTAACTATGGCTACACCTTC
CDR3: CASSEQGNYGYTF
V: TRBV6-1
size: once
D: NA
J: TRBJ1-2

DNA: TGTGCCTGGAAACGCGGGAGCTCCAGCGGCGAGCAGTACTTC
CDR3: CAWKRGSSSGEQYF
V: TRBV30
size: NA
D: TRBD2
J: TRBJ2-7

DNA: TGTGCCAGCTCACCTAGGACAGGGGAGTCCTATGGCTACACCTTC
CDR3: CASSPRTGESYGYTF
V: TRBV18
size: few
D: TRBD1
J: TRBJ1-2

DNA: TGTGCCAGCAGTTTTTCCTGGCGGGAGTGGGTCAATGAGCAGTTCTTC
CDR3: CASSFSWREWVNEQFF
V: TRBV27
size: NA
D: TRBD2
J: TRBJ2-1

DNA: TGCGCCAGCAGCTTCCAGGCCAATGAGCAGTTCTTC
CDR3: CASSFQANEQFF
V: TRBV5-1
size: NA
D: NA
J: TRBJ2-1

DNA: TGTGCCAGCAGCGGAATGGGACAGACATTCTATGGCTACACCTTC
CDR3: CASSGMGQTFYGYTF
V: TRBV5-4
size: few
D: TRBD1
J: TRBJ1-2

DNA: TGTGCCAGCCGCCGTGGGGGGAGTCAAAATGAGCAGTTCTTC
CDR3: CASRRGGSQNEQFF
V: TRBV5-6
size: NA
D: NA
J: TRBJ2-1

DNA: TGTGCCAGCTCACCTTCACAGGCGAGACACGAGCAGTACTTC
CDR3: CASSPSQARHEQYF
V: TRBV18
size: NA
D: NA
J: TRBJ2-7

DNA: TGTGCCAGCAGACATCTTCAGAAGTCTGAAGCTTTCTTT
CDR3: CASRHLQKSEAFF
V: TRBV6-6
size: NA
D: NA
J: TRBJ1-1

DNA: TGTGCCAGCAGCCAAACTAGCGGGGGGGGAGAGACCCAGTACTTC
CDR3: CASSQTSGGGETQYF
V: TRBV6-5
size: NA
D: TRBD2
J: TRBJ2-5

DNA: TGTGCCAGCAGCGTCGACAGGGGCGAGCAGTACTTC
CDR3: CASSVDRGEQYF
V: TRBV13
size: NA
D: TRBD1
J: TRBJ2-7

DNA: TGTGCCAGCTCGGCCGCGGACAGGGGCTTCAATGAGCAGTTCTTC
CDR3: CASSAADRGFNEQFF
V: TRBV18
size: NA
D: TRBD1
J: TRBJ2-1

DNA: TGTGCCACCAGTGACCCGGGACTATTGGAGACCCAGTACTTC
CDR3: CATSDPGLLETQYF
V: TRBV24-1
size: NA
D: TRBD2
J: TRBJ2-5

DNA: TGTGCCAGTAGTATCCAGACAGGGGGCTGGAATCAGCCCCAGCATTTT
CDR3: CASSIQTGGWNQPQHF
V: TRBV19
size: NA
D: TRBD1
J: TRBJ1-5

DNA: TGTGCCAGCAGCGCCTACTCTAGCGGGAGTTCGTACGAGCAGTACTTC
CDR3: CASSAYSSGSSYEQYF
V: TRBV9
size: few
D: TRBD2
J: TRBJ2-7

DNA: TGTGCCACCGAGATTAACAGGGGGTACTATGGCTACACCTTC
CDR3: CATEINRGYYGYTF
V: TRBV6-5
size: NA
D: TRBD1
J: TRBJ1-2

DNA: TGTGCCAGCAGTTCCCCGACTAGCGGGAAGCGGCCTAGCACAGATACGCAGTATTTT
CDR3: CASSSPTSGKRPSTDTQYF
V: TRBV27
size: NA
D: TRBD2
J: TRBJ2-3

DNA: TGTGCCAGCAGTTCAGGTGGGACAGGGGGAAATAATTCACCCCTCCACTTT
CDR3: CASSSGGTGGNNSPLHF
V: TRBV28
size: few
D: TRBD1
J: TRBJ1-6

DNA: TGTGCCTGGAGCCTTGGGGGGGGCGGCTATGGCTACACCTTC
CDR3: CAWSLGGGGYGYTF
V: TRBV30
size: NA
D: NA
J: TRBJ1-2

DNA: TGCGCCAGCAGCTTCGGGGGGCCGGGCGGGGAGCTGTTTTTT
CDR3: CASSFGGPGGELFF
V: TRBV5-1
size: NA
D: NA
J: TRBJ2-2

DNA: TGTGCCAGCACGGCAGGGGGGCACGGGGTCACTGAAGCTTTCTTT
CDR3: CASTAGGHGVTEAFF
V: TRBV7-8
size: NA
D: TRBD1
J: TRBJ1-1

DNA: TGTGCCAGCTCATCTTCGGGACAGGGGAGGGAGACCCAGTACTTC
CDR3: CASSSSGQGRETQYF
V: TRBV18
size: few
D: TRBD1
J: TRBJ2-5

DNA: TGTGCCAGTAGTACCCTCACTAAAAACAGGGGATTGCCCACAGTCTACACCTTC
CDR3: CASSTLTKNRGLPTVYTF
V: TRBV19
size: once
D: TRBD1
J: TRBJ1-2

DNA: TGCGCCAGCAGCTTGAGTCCAGCGGTAAACACTGAAGCTTTCTTT
CDR3: CASSLSPAVNTEAFF
V: TRBV5-1
size: few
D: NA
J: TRBJ1-1

DNA: TGTGCCAGCAGCCCCCAAACAGGGCGCGGCACTGAAGCTTTCTTT
CDR3: CASSPQTGRGTEAFF
V: TRBV7-8
size: few
D: NA
J: TRBJ1-1

DNA: TGTGCCAGCAGCCCAGGGCAACTTGAGAACAATCAGCCCCAGCATTTT
CDR3: CASSPGQLENNQPQHF
V: TRBV7-9
size: once
D: NA
J: TRBJ1-5

DNA: TGCGCCAGCAGCGTCGGGACGGGGGGCGAAAAACTGTTTTTT
CDR3: CASSVGTGGEKLFF
V: TRBV5-1
size: NA
D: NA
J: TRBJ1-4

DNA: TGTGCTAGTGGTGGGGAGAGGGTAGCAGATACGCAGTATTTT
CDR3: CASGGERVADTQYF
V: TRBV12-5
size: NA
D: NA
J: TRBJ2-3